This T cell receptor (beta chain) originates from a study of shared T cell receptors in the human thymus. The protocol was immunoSEQ multiplex PCR, while the TCRdb copy is restricted to in-frame clones and leaves out a portion. Altogether some 400,000 clones are present, around 93% being singletons, with the ten largest covering approximately 0.02%. CDR3 size: 15 residues. Germline lookup yields CDR1 SGHDN and CDR2 FVKESK. Trimming left V 4 bases short and J 2 bases short, with 14 bases between. Sequences were obtained from thymocytes. This TCR was recovered from a human donor. The V gene is TRBV14, the J gene TRBJ1-1; D gene uncertain. CDR3 coding DNA: TGTGCCAGCAGCCCCGCAGCAGGTTTCAACACTGAAGCTTTCTTT. It yields the protein CASSPAAGFNTEAFF.